This T cell receptor beta chain emerged from a study of blood T cell repertoires in COVID-19. Looking at the study overall: Samples representing acute and convalescent COVID-19 were sourced from the United States, Italy and Spain.

Original data processing: Reference gene primer amplification yielded estimated nucleated cell counts. Clones were read by immunoSEQ multiplex PCR, and TCRdb kept only the in-frame ones, dropping some. The D gene and trimming were derived from the DNA, and the V and J assignments and clone size from that table. The sample yields about 190,000 clones, more than 75% seen once. Seattle-derived patients entered the study during active infection and were followed longitudinally. Source material: peripheral blood. The TCR originated in a woman aged 55-70 years with COVID-19, enrolled during active disease.

As DNA, the CDR3 is TGTGCCAGCAGCCCCCAGGGGAGGGCTGAGCAGTTCTTC. Protein product: CASSPQGRAEQFF. This chain joins TRBV11-3 and TRBJ2-1; possibly TRBD2 for D (7 bases). Germline CDR1 is SGHNT and CDR2 is YENEEA. Trimming shortened V by 5 bases and J by 9 bases, and 14 bases separated the two germline ends. The length of the CDR3 is 13 residues.